These 10 T cell receptor beta chains came from one sample sequenced in a study of cytomegalovirus exposure and HLA in healthy donors. The study ran its PCR with 60 Vbeta and 13 Jbeta primers. The method was immunoSEQ multiplex PCR; TCRdb's version includes in-frame clones alone and lacks a portion of them. In the table there are over 95,000 clones, approximately 80% of which are singletons. Sequencing was done on a sample of PBMCs. These receptors were obtained from a man aged 35 to 55 in good health and CMV-seropositive.

The chain couples TRBV20-1 to TRBJ2-1, with D tentatively TRBD1 (6 bases). CDR1 DFQATT and CDR2 SNEGSKA come from the germline V gene (reference sequence). The CDR3 totals 10 residues. CDR3 region: CRTRGSEQFF. Here the CDR3 DNA reads TGCAGGACCAGGGGATCTGAACAGTTCTTC.

This clone was seen only once. The chain is built from TRBV7-3 and TRBJ2-2, with 7 bases that match TRBD1. V lost 7 bases to trimming and J lost 3 bases; unmatched junction nucleotides: 8. Per the germline V gene, CDR1 is SGHTA and CDR2 is FQGTGA. This CDR3 contains 15 residues. The CDR3 is CASTPSGQHTGELFF. DNA for the CDR3: TGTGCCAGCACCCCCTCGGGACAGCACACCGGGGAGCTGTTTTTT.

The chain links TRBV5-1 to TRBJ1-4; TRBD1 matches 7 bases. Germline V lookup: CDR1 SGHRS, CDR2 YFSETQ. The CDR3 runs 14 residues. V shed 2 bases and J 8 bases; nucleotides not matched to a gene: 6. CDR3 sequence reads: CASSLGQEREKLFF. CDR3 nucleotides: TGCGCCAGCAGCTTAGGACAGGAAAGGGAAAAACTGTTTTTT.

The chain carries TRBV7-6 and TRBJ2-3; TRBD2 might be the D (7 bases). The CDR3 has 15 amino acids. Germline V gives CDR1 SGHVS, CDR2 FNYEAQ. V shed 1 base and J shed 3 bases, with 11 bases lying between them. CDR3 bases: TGTGCCAGCAGCTTAGGGGGGGGGCGAACAGATACGCAGTATTTT. It translates to CASSLGGGRTDTQYF.

The rearrangement links TRBV27 to TRBJ1-4, with 7 bases fitting TRBD1. V lost 9 bases, J lost 3 bases, and 10 bases stayed unmatched. The length of the CDR3 is 15 residues. Germline V gene data show CDR1 as MNHEY and CDR2 as SMNVEV (reference sequence). In DNA form, the CDR3 reads TGTGCCAGTCGGACTTGGGACAGCCCTAATGAAAAACTGTTTTTT. It encodes CASRTWDSPNEKLFF.

This clone was seen a single time. The gene calls are TRBV13 and TRBJ2-7, with TRBD1 identical over 7 bases. This CDR3 is 15 amino acids long. Germline loops: CDR1 PRHDT, CDR2 FYEKMQ (reference sequence). The junction had 10 bases not matched to a gene; V was cut back by 5 bases and J by 3 bases. CDR3 sequence reads: CASSHLQGVIYEQYF. The DNA of the CDR3 is TGTGCCAGCAGCCACCTCCAGGGGGTAATCTACGAGCAGTACTTC.

V usage is TRBV9 and J usage is TRBJ2-2; a possible D gene is TRBD2 (6 bases). V lost 6 bases and J lost 6, with 21 bases in between. Per germline, CDR1 SGDLS and CDR2 YYNGEE. The CDR3 spans 16 residues. The DNA for the CDR3 is TGTGCCAGCAAATCGGGACTCGGGGAAGGTTCCGGGGAGCTGTTTTTT. Protein product: CASKSGLGEGSGELFF.

The rearrangement joins TRBV6-5 to TRBJ2-7, with TRBD1 matching 8 bases. With 2 bases clipped from V and 6 bases from J, the junction kept 3 bases outside the gene matches. The CDR3 contains 13 residues. The germline V gene has CDR1 MNHEY and CDR2 SVGAGI. The CDR3: CASSYGQGFEQYF. The CDR3 nucleotides read TGTGCCAGCAGTTACGGACAGGGTTTCGAGCAGTACTTC.

The rearrangement uses TRBV6-6 and TRBJ2-2, with D hard to call. CDR1 and CDR2 (germline): MNHNY, SVGAGI (reference sequence). This CDR3 is built from 12 residues. V dropped 6 bases and J dropped 6 bases, with 8 bases sitting between them. The CDR3 nucleotides read TGTGCCAGCAGGCGATATGCCGGGGAGCTGTTTTTT. This codes for CASRRYAGELFF.

This sequence joins TRBV4-1 and TRBJ2-1; 10 nucleotides agree with TRBD2. Germline V CDR1 and CDR2: MGHRA, YSYEKL. The CDR3 contains 17 residues. The V and J ends lost 5 bases and 0 bases, in that order; junction bases with no gene match: 7. The CDR3 nucleotides read TGCGCCAGCAGCTATTATAGCGGGGGGAGCTCCTACAATGAGCAGTTCTTC. Protein: CASSYYSGGSSYNEQFF.